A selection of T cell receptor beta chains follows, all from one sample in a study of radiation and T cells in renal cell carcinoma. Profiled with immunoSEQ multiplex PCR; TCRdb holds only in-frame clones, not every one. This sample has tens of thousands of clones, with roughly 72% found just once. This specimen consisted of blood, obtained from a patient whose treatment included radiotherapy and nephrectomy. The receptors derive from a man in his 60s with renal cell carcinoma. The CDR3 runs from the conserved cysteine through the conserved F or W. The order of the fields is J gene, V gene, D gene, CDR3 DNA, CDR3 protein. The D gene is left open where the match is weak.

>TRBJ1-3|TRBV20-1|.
TGCAGTGCCAGGACAGGAAACACCATATATTTT
CSARTGNTIYF
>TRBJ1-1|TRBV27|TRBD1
TGTGCCAGCAGTTCAGGGGGCGGTATCACTGAAGCTTTCTTT
CASSSGGGITEAFF
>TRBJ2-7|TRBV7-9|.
TGTGCCAGCAGCCGCCAACCGGGGGCTGAGCAGTACTTC
CASSRQPGAEQYF
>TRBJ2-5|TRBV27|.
TGTGCCAGCAGTTTATCTCGGCAAACTCAAGAGACCCAGTACTTC
CASSLSRQTQETQYF
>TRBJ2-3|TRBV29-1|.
TGCAGCGTTGAGGGGTTCAGGGGCGAGGTGGATACGCAGTATTTT
CSVEGFRGEVDTQYF
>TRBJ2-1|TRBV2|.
TGTGCCAGCAGTGACCAAGAGGGCAACAATGAGCAGTTCTTC
CASSDQEGNNEQFF
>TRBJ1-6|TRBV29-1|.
TGCAGCCCCGCGGGGTTAAACTCCTATAATTCACCCCTCCACTTT
CSPAGLNSYNSPLHF
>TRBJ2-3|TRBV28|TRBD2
TGTGCCAGCACCACTCCTCTAGCGGGGGGGCGGGATACGCAGTATTTT
CASTTPLAGGRDTQYF
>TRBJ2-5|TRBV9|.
TGTGCCAGCAGCGTAGAGGGGGGGCCCCAAGAGACCCAGTACTTC
CASSVEGGPQETQYF
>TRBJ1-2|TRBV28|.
TGTGCCAGCAACAATGCGGGGGGGGTGAACTATGGCTACACCTTC
CASNNAGGVNYGYTF
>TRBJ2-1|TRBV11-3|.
TGTGCCAGCAGCTTAGCGGCGGGACAGTACAATGAGCAGTTCTTC
CASSLAAGQYNEQFF